Following are 32 T cell receptor beta chains from one sample sequenced in a study of cytomegalovirus exposure and HLA in healthy donors. Profiling relied on immunoSEQ multiplex PCR, and the TCRdb table lists in-frame clones only, not all of them. Among 200,000 or so clones listed, roughly 84% were seen once. Sequencing input: PBMCs. The origin of the receptors is a woman under 30 in good health and CMV-seropositive.

V gene TRBV9 combines with J gene TRBJ2-5; TRBD1 matches at 7 bases. The CDR3 consists of 15 residues. CDR1 and CDR2 from the germline V gene are SGDLS and YYNGEE. V was pared by 0 bases and J by 5 bases, with 7 bases of the junction left unmatched. The chain's CDR3 is CASSVGQGLGETQYF. The DNA for the CDR3 is TGTGCCAGCAGCGTAGGACAGGGCCTGGGGGAGACCCAGTACTTC.

V usage is TRBV4-1 and J usage is TRBJ1-4, with D possibly being TRBD1 (5 bases). Looked up from germline, CDR1 is MGHRA and CDR2 is YSYEKL. Trimming shortened V by 4 bases and J by 6 bases, and 12 bases separated the two germline ends. The length of the CDR3 is 14 residues. As DNA, the CDR3 is TGCGCCAGCAGCCTAGGGAAAGGGGATGAAAAACTGTTTTTT. This codes for CASSLGKGDEKLFF.

This chain connects TRBV11-3 to TRBJ1-3, with TRBD1 matching over 8 bases. Germline V gene data show CDR1 as SGHNT and CDR2 as YENEEA. The CDR3 sequence is 16 residues long. The J segment lost 0 bases and the V segment lost 5 bases, leaving 6 bases of the junction unmatched. CDR3 loop: CASSTRQGNSGNTIYF. CDR3 sequence (DNA): TGTGCCAGCAGCACACGACAGGGGAACTCTGGAAACACCATATATTTT.

The V gene is TRBV4-1, the J gene TRBJ1-2; D unresolved. The CDR3 spans 15 residues. Germline values: CDR1 MGHRA, CDR2 YSYEKL. V gave up 5 bases and J gave up 5 bases, with 18 bases separating them. CDR3 coding DNA: TGCGCCAGCAGCGCAGAGGCCCTCGATTTATATGGCTACACCTTC. As protein: CASSAEALDLYGYTF.

This clone was seen once. V gene TRBV7-3 combines with J gene TRBJ2-5; 14 bases match TRBD2. From germline, CDR1 is SGHTA and CDR2 FQGTGA. V shed 2 bases and J 7 bases; nucleotides not matched to a gene: 3. The CDR3 consists of 15 residues. CDR3 amino acids: CASSLGGTSGGTQYF. The DNA for the CDR3 is TGTGCCAGCAGCTTAGGTGGGACTAGCGGGGGGACCCAGTACTTC.

The J gene is TRBJ2-7, the V gene TRBV2, with a weak D call TRBD1 (6 bases). Germline-derived CDR1 and CDR2 are SNHLY and FYNNEI. This CDR3 is built from 13 residues. Trimming left V 4 bases short and J 5 bases short, with 12 bases between. The CDR3 loop is CASSVQGSDEQYF. The CDR3, as DNA: TGTGCCAGCAGTGTCCAGGGGTCGGACGAGCAGTACTTC.

V and J are TRBV2 and TRBJ1-5; D uncertain. The germline CDR1 and CDR2 sequences are SNHLY and FYNNEI. This CDR3 region has 13 residues. The ends were cut back, 7 bases at V and 3 bases at J, with 10 bases in the middle. DNA of the CDR3: TGTGCCAGCAACTCGGGGATCAATCAGCCCCAGCATTTT. Translation gives CASNSGINQPQHF.

V and J are TRBV27 and TRBJ2-7, with D perhaps TRBD1 (5 bases). CDR1 and CDR2 (germline): MNHEY, SMNVEV (reference sequence). The CDR3 consists of 11 residues. The V end lost 9 bases, the J end lost 0 bases, and 6 bases lay between the germline ends. CDR3 loop: CASQGSYEQYF. CDR3 nucleotide sequence: TGTGCCAGTCAGGGCTCCTACGAGCAGTACTTC.

The J gene is TRBJ2-7, the V gene TRBV5-1; 13 positions agree with TRBD2. V gave up 0 bases and J gave up 2 bases; unmatched junction bases: 8. This CDR3 has 18 amino acids. Germline V gene data show CDR1 as SGHRS and CDR2 as YFSETQ. The CDR3 protein is CASSLAPGLAGTTYEQYF. The CDR3 DNA sequence: TGCGCCAGCAGCTTGGCTCCGGGACTAGCGGGAACAACCTACGAGCAGTACTTC.

The CDR3: CASSLESGTGELFF. DNA of the CDR3: TGTGCCAGCAGCTTGGAGTCAGGTACCGGGGAGCTGTTTTTT. The rearrangement links TRBV5-4 to TRBJ2-2; D remains unclear. V was clipped by 0 bases and J by 5 bases, with 8 bases between them. This CDR3 comprises 14 residues. From germline, CDR1 is SGHNT and CDR2 YYREEE (reference sequence).

V usage is TRBV27 and J usage is TRBJ2-1; TRBD2 agrees at 8 bases. V trimming: 5 bases; J trimming: 13 bases; junction bases outside the gene matches: 10. The CDR3 length is 13 residues. The germline CDR1 and CDR2 sequences are MNHEY and SMNVEV (reference sequence). The CDR3 here is CASSPGTRMVQFF. The CDR3 DNA follows: TGTGCCAGCAGTCCCGGGACTAGAATGGTACAGTTCTTC.

This clone has only one observation. The chain joins TRBV5-1 to TRBJ1-2; 7 nucleotides align to TRBD1. The CDR3 length is 15 residues. Germline CDR1 SGHRS, CDR2 YFSETQ. Germline trimming cut 1 base from V and 3 bases from J; bases unmatched to any gene: 6. CDR3 sequence (DNA): TGCGCCAGCAGCTTGAGTACAGGGGCCCACTATGGCTACACCTTC. Translated, it gives CASSLSTGAHYGYTF.

This chain connects TRBV2 to TRBJ2-3; 7 nucleotides agree with TRBD2. CDR1 is SNHLY, CDR2 FYNNEI, per germline. This CDR3 has 14 amino acids. Germline trimming cut 5 bases from V and 1 base from J; bases unmatched to any gene: 3. The CDR3, as DNA: TGTGCCAGCAGTCCTAGCGGAGGCACAGATACGCAGTATTTT. Its protein is CASSPSGGTDTQYF.

The rearrangement links TRBV28 to TRBJ2-6; TRBD2 might be the D (6 bases). This CDR3 contains 16 residues. V was cut by 4 bases and J by 0 bases, with 10 bases left in between. Germline V gives CDR1 MDHEN, CDR2 SYDVKM. CDR3 sequence reads: CASSWGGTSGANVLTF. The CDR3 DNA follows: TGTGCCAGCAGTTGGGGCGGGACCTCTGGGGCCAACGTCCTGACTTTC.

V is TRBV19 and J is TRBJ2-6; D not certain. The CDR3 is 13 residues long. The V end was cut by 11 bases, the J end by 4 bases, with 12 bases between. The germline gives CDR1 LNHDA, CDR2 SQIVND (reference sequence). The CDR3 DNA sequence: TGTGCCTCCCTCCGAGTAGGGGCCAACGTCCTGACTTTC. It yields the protein CASLRVGANVLTF.

J is TRBJ2-1 and V is TRBV5-4; maybe TRBD1 (6 bases). From germline, CDR1 is SGHNT and CDR2 YYREEE (reference sequence). Trimming cost V 1 base and J 0 bases, with 14 bases left between them. The CDR3 loop spans 17 amino acids. CDR3 nucleotide sequence: TGTGCCAGCAGCTTGCGCCGGACAGCGAGCTCCTACAATGAGCAGTTCTTC. Translating gives CASSLRRTASSYNEQFF.

CDR3 in DNA: TGCGCCAGCAGCCAAGCCTCGCTAGGCGGGGAGCTGTTTTTT. It is translated as CASSQASLGGELFF. The chain employs TRBV4-1 and TRBJ2-2, with D uncertain. CDR1 is MGHRA and CDR2 is YSYEKL in the germline V gene. The CDR3 consists of 14 residues. The ends were cut back, 1 base at V and 7 bases at J, with 10 bases in the middle.

The CDR3 protein is CASKEGPGAGAEAFF. CDR3 DNA sequence: TGCGCCAGTAAAGAGGGTCCAGGGGCAGGCGCTGAAGCTTTCTTT. The chain is built from TRBV5-1 and TRBJ1-1, with D maybe TRBD1 (6 bases). Germline V CDR1 and CDR2: SGHRS, YFSETQ. V dropped 8 bases and J dropped 6 bases, with 23 bases sitting between them. The CDR3 is 15 amino acids.

The chain is built from TRBV6-5 and TRBJ1-1; TRBD1 agrees at 7 bases. V shed 4 bases and J 4 bases; nucleotides not matched to a gene: 3. This CDR3 is 13 amino acids long. Germline V lookup: CDR1 MNHEY, CDR2 SVGAGI. CDR3 coding DNA: TGTGCCAGCAGTTCTCCAGGGGGCACTGAAGCTTTCTTT. Protein: CASSSPGGTEAFF.

Here the CDR3 DNA reads TGTGCCAGCAGCTATAGCGGGAGTCACAACGAGCAGTACTTC. Its translation: CASSYSGSHNEQYF. J is TRBJ2-7 and V is TRBV21-1; whether TRBD2, the table's D call, matches the DNA was not checked. TRBV21-1 is deemed a pseudogene. The CDR3 is made up of 14 amino acids.

The rearrangement links TRBV25-1 to TRBJ2-1; 10 positions match TRBD1. With 5 bases clipped from V and 8 bases from J, the junction kept 9 bases outside the gene matches. The germline CDR1 and CDR2 sequences are MGHDK and SYGVNS. The CDR3 extends over 15 amino acids. The CDR3 DNA reads as TGTGCCAGCAGTACCCCCGGGACAGGGGTCTATGAGCAGTTCTTC. Amino acids: CASSTPGTGVYEQFF. Supplemented by reference TRBV25-1 and TRBJ2-1, the full variable domain reads EADIYQTPRYLVIGTGKKITLECSQTMGHDKMYWYQQDPGMELHLIHYSYGVNSTEKGDLSSESTVSRIRTEHFPLTLESARPSHTSQYLCASSTPGTGVYEQFFGPGTRLTVL.

This clone is a singleton in its sample. The CDR3 spells CASSELAGSYEQYF. CDR3 sequence (DNA): TGTGCCAGCAGTGAGCTAGCGGGCTCCTACGAGCAGTACTTC. This chain links TRBV6-1 with TRBJ2-7, with 8 bases matching TRBD2. Germline V CDR1 and CDR2: MNHNS, SASEGT. V trimming: 3 bases; J trimming: 0 bases; junction bases outside the gene matches: 1. The CDR3 covers 14 residues.

For this clone: Additional DNA sequences in this sample encode the identical CDR3. The chain links TRBV19 to TRBJ2-5; D is perhaps TRBD1 (5 bases). The ends were cut back, 1 base at V and 4 bases at J, with 10 bases in the middle. This CDR3 comprises 14 residues. Germline values: CDR1 LNHDA, CDR2 SQIVND (reference sequence). DNA of the CDR3: TGTGCCAGTAGTATAGGTCAGGGTGGAGAGACCCAGTACTTC. Amino acid sequence: CASSIGQGGETQYF. The complete variable domain, with remaining parts taken from reference TRBV19 and TRBJ2-5, reads DGGITQSPKYLFRKEGQNVTLSCEQNLNHDAMYWYRQDPGQGLRLIYYSQIVNDFQKGDIAEGYSVSREKKESFPLTVTSAQKNPTAFYLCASSIGQGGETQYFGPGTRLLVL.

The V and J genes are TRBV5-1 and TRBJ2-1; TRBD1 matches 9 bases. J gave up 10 bases and V 4 bases, and 12 bases lay outside the gene matches. The CDR3 covers 15 residues. Germline lookup yields CDR1 SGHRS and CDR2 YFSETQ. This CDR3 reads CASSPMGGTGWEQFF. The CDR3 DNA sequence: TGCGCCAGCAGCCCGATGGGAGGGACAGGGTGGGAGCAGTTCTTC.

The CDR3 nucleotides read TGTGCCAGCTCTGAAGGCGGAATGGACGAGCAGTACTTC. This translates into CASSEGGMDEQYF. The J gene is TRBJ2-7, the V gene TRBV18, with D unresolved. The V gene's germline CDR1 is KGHSH and CDR2 LQKENI. The CDR3 contains 13 residues. V was cut by 6 bases and J by 5 bases, with 14 bases left in between.

The rearrangement links TRBV29-1 to TRBJ2-1, with 7 bases fitting TRBD2. V lost 7 bases and J lost 5; bases outside the gene matches: 5. The CDR3 consists of 12 residues. Per the germline V gene, CDR1 is SQVTM and CDR2 is ANQGSEA. CDR3 bases: TGCAGCGCCGGGGGGAACGACAATGAGCAGTTCTTC. Translating gives CSAGGNDNEQFF.

The chain carries TRBV30 and TRBJ1-5, with TRBD1 matching over 7 bases. The V gene's germline CDR1 is GTSNPN and CDR2 SVGIG (reference sequence). The CDR3 is 14 residues long. Unmatched junction bases numbered 5, after V lost 4 bases and J lost 2 bases. CDR3 in amino acids: CAWNGDRGNQPQHF. In nucleotides, the CDR3 is TGTGCCTGGAATGGGGACAGAGGCAATCAGCCCCAGCATTTT. Full variable domain (remainder filled in from reference TRBV30 and TRBJ1-5): SQTIHQWPATLVQPVGSPLSLECTVEGTSNPNLYWYRQAAGRGLQLLFYSVGIGQISSEVPQNLSASRPQDRQFILSSKKLLLSDSGFYLCAWNGDRGNQPQHFGDGTRLSIL.

The chain joins TRBV6-6 to TRBJ2-7; TRBD1 is a possible D gene (5 bases). CDR1 is MNHNY, CDR2 SVGAGI, per germline (reference sequence). V was cut by 6 bases and J by 1 base, with 19 bases left in between. This CDR3 is built from 16 residues. The CDR3 loop reads CASSRRQFRISYEQYF. DNA for the CDR3: TGTGCCAGCAGCCGAAGACAGTTTCGAATTTCCTACGAGCAGTACTTC.

The chain is built from TRBV7-8 and TRBJ2-7; weak D call: TRBD1 (6 bases). V lost 4 bases to trimming and J lost 2 bases, with 15 bases between them. Germline values: CDR1 SGHVS, CDR2 FQNEAQ. The CDR3 contains 15 residues. The CDR3 here is CASSSRGQGTYEQYF. The DNA for the CDR3 is TGTGCCAGCAGCTCCAGGGGCCAGGGGACCTACGAGCAGTACTTC. Based on the CDR3 plus reference TRBV7-8 and TRBJ2-7, the full variable domain is GAGVSQSPRYKVAKRGQDVALRCDPISGHVSLFWYQQALGQGPEFLTYFQNEAQLDKSGLPSDRFFAERPEGSVSTLKIQRTQQEDSAVYLCASSSRGQGTYEQYFGPGTRLTVT.

This chain links TRBV6-1 with TRBJ2-7; D is perhaps TRBD2 (6 bases). The CDR3 sequence is 13 residues long. The V end was cut by 7 bases, the J end by 0 bases, with 10 bases between. Germline-derived CDR1 and CDR2 are MNHNS and SASEGT. CDR3 in DNA: TGTGCCAGCAAGAAGCGGGCCTCCTACGAGCAGTACTTC. Its translation: CASKKRASYEQYF.

The rearrangement links TRBV30 to TRBJ2-5; no clear D gene. CDR1 is GTSNPN and CDR2 is SVGIG in the germline V gene (reference sequence). The CDR3 covers 11 residues. V dropped 3 bases and J dropped 3 bases, with 5 bases sitting between them. In nucleotides, the CDR3 is TGTGCCTGGAGCTTAAAAGAGACCCAGTACTTC. As protein: CAWSLKETQYF.

The chain joins TRBV5-1 to TRBJ1-4, with 7 bases identical to TRBD1. V lost 4 bases and J lost 8; bases outside the gene matches: 5. CDR1 is SGHRS, CDR2 YFSETQ, per germline. This CDR3 is built from 13 residues. The DNA of the CDR3 is TGCGCCAGCAGCGGAGGGACAGAAGAAAAACTGTTTTTT. It codes for CASSGGTEEKLFF.